A single sample gave rise to the 16 T cell receptor beta chains below, sequenced in a study of T cell repertoires in cytomegalovirus infection. TCRdb re-called the reads through MiXCR, storing one row per CDR3 protein. This table holds around 280,000 distinct CDR3 sequences, roughly 13% found once. The sequencing sample was made of PBMCs. Every receptor here comes from a human donor in good health (CMV status not recorded). Some clones in this sample may be carry-over from other donors' samples.

This clonotype was detected only a few times. V is TRBV5-6 and J is TRBJ2-7, with 9 bases identical to TRBD1. Germline CDR1 SGHDT, CDR2 YYEEEE. This CDR3 has 14 residues. The V segment lost 3 bases and the J segment 5 bases; nucleotides outside the gene matches: 6. CDR3 amino acids: CASSSDRGEDEQYF. CDR3 in DNA: TGTGCCAGCAGCTCGGACAGGGGTGAGGACGAGCAGTACTTC.

This chain's CDR3 is CASSIGKGEAFF. For the CDR3, the DNA is TGTGCCAGTAGTATTGGTAAGGGTGAAGCTTTCTTT. V usage is TRBV19 and J usage is TRBJ1-1; D not certain. This CDR3 is 12 amino acids long. The germline V gene encodes CDR1 LNHDA and CDR2 SQIVND (reference sequence). With 3 bases removed from V and 7 bases from J, the gap between germline ends came to 9 bases.

The table lists this clonotype with many counts. The chain carries TRBV15 and TRBJ2-6; TRBD2 agrees at 8 bases. Germline V gives CDR1 LNHNV, CDR2 YYDKDF (reference sequence). J gave up 0 bases and V 0 bases, and 4 bases lay outside the gene matches. The CDR3 loop spans 18 amino acids. For the CDR3, the DNA is TGTGCCACCAGCAGAGACGGGCTAGCGGGCTCTGGGGCCAACGTCCTGACTTTC. Translating it yields CATSRDGLAGSGANVLTF.

This clonotype was observed at least ten times. The chain employs TRBV7-9 and TRBJ2-5; D may be TRBD1 (6 bases). Germline V lookup: CDR1 SEHNR, CDR2 FQNEAQ (reference sequence). The CDR3 loop spans 16 amino acids. The V and J ends lost 6 bases and 1 base respectively, with 18 bases between them. The CDR3: CASSSLIGQLQETQYF. The DNA for the CDR3 is TGTGCCAGCAGTTCTTTAATCGGACAGCTCCAAGAGACCCAGTACTTC.

At least ten counts were recorded for this clonotype. The rearrangement joins TRBV7-3 to TRBJ2-3, with 12 bases that match TRBD1. This CDR3 is 15 amino acids long. Looked up from germline, CDR1 is SGHTA and CDR2 is FQGTGA. Trimming took 5 bases from V and 4 from J; bases not matched to a gene: 4. CDR3 nucleotide sequence: TGTGCCAGCAGCCCTGGGACAGGGGGCGCAGATACGCAGTATTTT. Translated, it gives CASSPGTGGADTQYF.

The rearrangement uses TRBV28 and TRBJ2-3; 9 nucleotides match TRBD2. The V and J ends lost 8 bases and 4 bases, in that order; junction bases with no gene match: 7. The length of the CDR3 is 14 residues. CDR1 and CDR2 from the germline V gene are MDHEN and SYDVKM. Here the CDR3 reads CASLRGGGADTQYF. The CDR3 DNA is TGTGCCAGCCTACGTGGCGGGGGGGCAGATACGCAGTATTTT.

The J gene is TRBJ1-5, the V gene TRBV4-2; D is perhaps TRBD1 (6 bases). Looked up from germline, CDR1 is LGHNA and CDR2 is YNFKEQ. V shed 4 bases and J shed 2 bases, with 21 bases lying between them. The CDR3 covers 18 residues. In DNA form, the CDR3 reads TGTGCCAGCAGCCTAGGGCTTCGACAGGTAAATGGCAATCAGCCCCAGCATTTT. It specifies CASSLGLRQVNGNQPQHF.

This clonotype appeared a few times. V usage is TRBV6-2 or TRBV6-3 and J usage is TRBJ2-6; TRBD2 matches at 8 bases. V trimming: 7 bases; J trimming: 1 base; junction bases outside the gene matches: 6. The CDR3 covers 16 residues. In germline, CDR1 is MNHEY, CDR2 SVGEGT. The CDR3 DNA sequence: TGTGCCAGCAACCGGGGGGGCGCTTCTGGGGCCAACGTCCTGACTTTC. Its protein product is CASNRGGASGANVLTF.

On this clonotype itself: A read error is possible here, since a much larger clone lies one base away. The CDR3 ends on some other residue instead of the conserved phenylalanine or tryptophan, so this is likely a read error. This chain connects TRBV12-3 or TRBV12-4 to TRBJ1-1; no clear D. V lost 2 bases and J lost 4, with 11 bases in between. This CDR3 contains 14 residues. The CDR3 is CASSLIGGVTEAFI. The CDR3 DNA sequence: TGTGCCAGCAGTTTAATAGGTGGGGTCACTGAAGCTTTCATT.

This rearrangement joins TRBV25-1 to TRBJ2-7, with D possibly TRBD2 on 5 matching bases. V gave up 2 bases and J gave up 6 bases, with 11 bases separating them. Germline V gene lookup returns CDR1 MGHDK and CDR2 SYGVNS. The CDR3 consists of 13 residues. DNA of the CDR3: TGTGCCAGCAGTGAACTCTCCGAGGGCGAGCAGTACTTC. Translation gives CASSELSEGEQYF.

In its sample, this clonotype was seen many times. This chain uses TRBV27 with TRBJ1-1; D not certain. Looked up from germline, CDR1 is MNHEY and CDR2 is SMNVEV (reference sequence). V shed 5 bases and J shed 1 base, with 11 bases lying between them. CDR3 size: 14 residues. The CDR3 spells CASSLLEGNTEAFF. In nucleotides, the CDR3 is TGTGCCAGCAGTCTTTTGGAGGGGAACACTGAAGCTTTCTTT.

Many counts were recorded for this clonotype. The chain links TRBV28 to TRBJ1-1; TRBD1 matches at 7 bases. Germline CDR1 MDHEN, CDR2 SYDVKM. V was clipped by 6 bases and J by 0 bases; unmatched bases: 10. The CDR3 is 16 amino acids. CDR3 sequence reads: CASSLRQGRMNTEAFF. The CDR3 DNA reads TGTGCCAGCAGCTTAAGACAGGGTAGGATGAACACTGAAGCTTTCTTT.

This clonotype has a count of ten or more. V usage is TRBV28 and J usage is TRBJ2-7; 9 nucleotides line up with TRBD2. The trim removed 6 bases at V and 6 bases at J, leaving 9 bases unmatched. The CDR3 extends over 14 amino acids. The germline V gene has CDR1 MDHEN and CDR2 SYDVKM. CDR3 sequence (DNA): TGTGCCAGCAGGGGCGGGAGGGCCTATGGCGAGCAGTACTTC. It specifies CASRGGRAYGEQYF.

The chain is built from TRBV19 and TRBJ2-2; tentatively, D is TRBD2 (6 bases). CDR3 length: 13 amino acids. With 7 bases removed from V and 7 bases from J, the gap between germline ends came to 13 bases. Germline V gene sequence: CDR1 LNHDA, CDR2 SQIVND (reference sequence). DNA for the CDR3: TGTGCCAGTACCCTGCGGGATTACGGGGAGCTGTTTTTT. Encoded protein: CASTLRDYGELFF.

This clonotype was detected ten times or more. This chain uses TRBV7-2 with TRBJ2-5, with D perhaps matching TRBD1 (6 bases). This CDR3 has 14 residues. Between the trimmed V and J ends, which lost 2 bases and 3 bases, there was a span of 10 bases. Germline V lookup: CDR1 SGHTA, CDR2 FQGNSA. The CDR3, as DNA: TGTGCCAGCAGCTTAAGGTCAGGGGAAGAGACCCAGTACTTC. This encodes CASSLRSGEETQYF. Drawing the rest from reference TRBV7-2 and TRBJ2-5, the complete variable domain is GAGVSQSPSNKVTEKGKDVELRCDPISGHTALYWYRQSLGQGLEFLIYFQGNSAPDKSGLPSDRFSAERTGGSVSTLTIQRTQQEDSAVYLCASSLRSGEETQYFGPGTRLLVL.

V is TRBV6-8 and J is TRBJ2-4; 7 nucleotides align to TRBD2. This CDR3 has 15 amino acids. V was clipped by 7 bases and J by 0 bases; unmatched bases: 6. Per germline, CDR1 MNHGY and CDR2 SAAAGT. The CDR3 region is CASNKGGIAKNIQYF. The CDR3 nucleotides read TGTGCCAGCAATAAGGGAGGGATAGCCAAAAACATTCAGTACTTC.